This T cell receptor (beta chain) was profiled in a study of blood T cell repertoires in COVID-19 (dated by TCRdb to the early 2020s). For context, the study as a whole: The collaborator samples originated in the United States, Italy and Spain and spanned the acute and convalescent phases of COVID-19. Subjects who had been exposed to COVID-19, were actively infected with it, or had recovered from it provided the deeply sampled blood TCRbeta repertoires that made up the dataset. Where available, HLA class I and class II types were obtained from metadata supplied by the sample provider rather than from assay-based typing. The material from the prospective study consisted of cDNA or gDNA derived from T cells, B-cell-depleted T cells, or PBMCs. The repertoires were released in a freely available public database meant as a resource for research on the immune response to SARS-CoV-2. Samples came from the ongoing ImmuneRACE study (first 160 participants) plus 1,254 subjects from 6 global collaborators. The sample metadata nearly always contained a de-identified subject ID, COVID-19 status, age in years and sex.

TCRbeta CDR3 regions were amplified from genomic DNA using the immunoSEQ Assay, a bias-controlled multiplex PCR. The source study handled its data this way. Within the assay, amplification of reference gene primers was used to estimate how many nucleated cells each sample contained. To quantify the absolute abundance of each unique TCRbeta CDR3 rearrangement, sequence reads were collapsed and filtered. For each sample, productive Simpson clonality was calculated as the square root of Simpson's diversity index over productive rearrangements. What TCRdb holds here is the immuneACCESS table cut down to in-frame rearrangements. Part of the clones is not present; checked against another copy, under half of the missing clones reflect an unresolved V gene, and the others are unexplained. D and trimming were read from the DNA, whereas the V and J calls and clone size are those reported in that table. This sample gives about 170,000 clones in total; roughly 91% of them show up just once. Together, the top ten hold roughly 4.5% of the sample.

What the authors observed across the whole study: How much clinical and demographic metadata was included differed by source and by participant, and the metadata was provided uncurated.

Notes on this clone: Its binding antigen is unknown. The sample holds no much larger clone one base away, and base qualities are not on file.

At one collaborating source in Seattle, patients were enrolled during active infection and were followed longitudinally through the course of disease. Each collaborating institution followed its own protocols to collect whole blood in K2EDTA tubes. For TCRbeta analysis, collaborators shipped samples as frozen whole blood, isolated PBMCs, or DNA extracted from either of those sample types. The CDR3 has 13 amino acids, counting the end cysteine and phenylalanine. Kept here is only the CDR3 DNA, which spans 39 bases and is read in frame from base 1. As encoded in the germline V gene, CDR1 is SQVTM while CDR2 is ANQGSEA. V is cut by 7 bases and J by 2 bases, and the space between the germline ends is 13 bases.

The material sequenced was peripheral blood. The receptor's source is a man aged 18 to 30 with COVID-19, enrolled during active disease. The sequence joins TRBV29-1 to TRBJ2-3, with a weak D call of TRBD2 (6 bases match). The CDR3: CSGVGGLTDTQYF. In nucleotide form, the sequence is TGCAGCGGGGTCGGGGGTCTCACAGATACGCAGTATTTT.